These 15 T cell receptor beta chains were sequenced from one sample in a study of human T cells and chemical hapten exposure. TCRdb re-analysed the RACE reads in MiXCR, keeping a single row per CDR3 protein. The profile shows about 190,000 distinct CDR3 sequences, 20% to 25% of them singletons. The time point here: patch test 3, about 24 weeks after DPC sensitization. As for treatment: therapeutic diphenylcyclopropenone sensitization with weekly scalp DPC. The sequencing here drew on whole blood, taken in connection with sensitization to the hapten diphenylcyclopropenone (DPC). The source of these receptors is a middle-aged woman with alopecia areata. Some clones in this sample may be carry-over from other donors' samples.

The rearrangement uses TRBV14 and TRBJ2-1; D ambiguous. This CDR3 is built from 15 residues. Trimming pared 3 bases from V and 9 bases from J, leaving 18 bases between. The germline V gene has CDR1 SGHDN and CDR2 FVKESK. This chain's CDR3 is CASSHISSSTLEQFF. The CDR3 nucleotides are TGTGCCAGCAGCCATATATCCTCATCGACTCTTGAGCAGTTCTTC.

V usage is TRBV6-5 and J usage is TRBJ2-7, with D perhaps matching TRBD1 (5 bases). In germline, CDR1 is MNHEY, CDR2 SVGAGI. This CDR3 is built from 12 residues. The ends were cut back, 2 bases at V and 6 bases at J, with 8 bases in the middle. The CDR3 DNA reads TGTGCCAGCAGTTACCAGGGTTCCGAGCAGTACTTC. This gives the protein CASSYQGSEQYF.

The chain couples TRBV7-2 to TRBJ2-7, with D possibly matching TRBD2 (7 bases). The CDR3 runs to 15 residues. V was cut by 4 bases and J by 2 bases, with 15 bases left in between. Germline V gene lookup returns CDR1 SGHTA and CDR2 FQGNSA. Written as DNA, the CDR3 is TGTGCCAGCAGCTCCGCAGGGGACTATCCCTACGAGCAGTACTTC. This sequence encodes CASSSAGDYPYEQYF.

In this sample, this clonotype turned up a few times. The chain combines TRBV6-2 or TRBV6-3 with TRBJ2-5, with D possibly matching TRBD2 (6 bases). The CDR3 covers 12 residues. V was trimmed by 8 bases and J by 3 bases, leaving 10 bases between them. Germline V gives CDR1 MNHEY, CDR2 SVGEGT. For the CDR3, the DNA is TGTGCCAGCGCCCCGGGAGAAGAGACCCAGTACTTC. Amino acid sequence: CASAPGEETQYF.

The CDR3 DNA reads as TGTGCCAGCAGTTTGGCTAGCGGGGGTAATGAGCAGTTCTTC. It encodes CASSLASGGNEQFF. V and J are TRBV28 and TRBJ2-1; 10 nucleotides align to TRBD2. V gave up 3 bases and J gave up 7 bases; unmatched junction bases: 3. This CDR3 contains 14 residues. Germline assignment: CDR1 MDHEN and CDR2 SYDVKM. Looking up the rest from reference TRBV28 and TRBJ2-1 gives the full variable domain: DVKVTQSSRYLVKRTGEKVFLECVQDMDHENMFWYRQDPGLGLRLIYFSYDVKMKEKGDIPEGYSVSREKKERFSLILESASTNQTSMYLCASSLASGGNEQFFGPGTRLTVL.

This clonotype was counted only a few times. The chain recombines TRBV5-6 with TRBJ2-1, with 7 bases matching TRBD2. The CDR3 extends over 16 amino acids. With 0 bases clipped from V and 4 bases from J, the junction kept 7 bases outside the gene matches. CDR1 and CDR2 (germline): SGHDT, YYEEEE. The CDR3 coding sequence is TGTGCCAGCAGCTTGGAGCGGGGAGAGGTTTACAATGAGCAGTTCTTC. Translated, it gives CASSLERGEVYNEQFF. Variable domain in full (rest from reference TRBV5-6 and TRBJ2-1): DAGVTQSPTHLIKTRGQQVTLRCSPKSGHDTVSWYQQALGQGPQFIFQYYEEEERQRGNFPDRFSGHQFPNYSSELNVNALLLGDSALYLCASSLERGEVYNEQFFGPGTRLTVL.

This chain uses TRBV20-1 with TRBJ2-1; unclear D gene. Trimming left V 4 bases short and J 8 bases short, with 15 bases between. The CDR3 is 13 residues long. The germline CDR1 and CDR2 sequences are DFQATT and SNEGSKA (reference sequence). The CDR3 spells CSATPPFVDEQFF. The CDR3 nucleotides are TGCAGTGCTACCCCTCCATTTGTAGATGAGCAGTTCTTC.

This clonotype has at least ten counts. V usage is TRBV28 and J usage is TRBJ2-1, with 11 bases that match TRBD2. The V segment lost 6 bases and the J segment 2 bases; nucleotides outside the gene matches: 3. CDR3 length: 15 amino acids. Germline V gene data show CDR1 as MDHEN and CDR2 as SYDVKM. CDR3 in amino acids: CASRATSGAYNEQFF. In DNA, the CDR3 is TGTGCCAGCAGGGCGACTAGCGGGGCCTACAATGAGCAGTTCTTC.

The chain joins TRBV12-3 or TRBV12-4 to TRBJ2-7; the D call may be TRBD1 or TRBD2 (6 bases each). V lost 9 bases, J lost 2 bases, and 17 bases lay in between. The CDR3 loop spans 14 amino acids. The CDR3 DNA follows: TGTGCCAGTTTAGCGTCGGGGGCCCCCTACGAGCAGTACTTC. This sequence encodes CASLASGAPYEQYF.

The rearrangement joins TRBV20-1 to TRBJ2-1; possibly TRBD1 for D (6 bases). The CDR3 covers 12 residues. Germline V gives CDR1 DFQATT, CDR2 SNEGSKA (reference sequence). V lost 5 bases and J 4 bases, leaving 9 bases between the germline ends. The CDR3 DNA sequence: TGCAGTGCTGAACAGGGATACAATGAGCAGTTCTTC. Residues: CSAEQGYNEQFF.

The chain links TRBV4-3 to TRBJ2-1; 11 bases line up with TRBD2. Germline CDR1 and CDR2: LGHNA and YSLEER. The V gene end was trimmed by 2 bases and the J gene end by 6 bases; junction bases not matched to a gene: 15. CDR3 length equals 19 residues. The CDR3 DNA is TGCGCCAGCAGCCAACGTCCCTTGGATAGCGGGAGGGCAGGCAATGAGCAGTTCTTC. Its translation is CASSQRPLDSGRAGNEQFF.

This clonotype has a count of ten or more. This chain connects TRBV10-3 to TRBJ2-3, with 9 bases matching TRBD1. Germline-derived CDR1 and CDR2 are ENHRY and SYGVKD. After removal of 5 bases from V and 6 bases from J, the junction contained 9 bases not matched to a gene. The CDR3 runs to 15 residues. This CDR3 is CAISSAGTGKDTQYF. DNA of the CDR3: TGTGCCATCAGTTCTGCAGGGACAGGGAAGGATACGCAGTATTTT.

This chain uses TRBV7-2 with TRBJ2-1; perhaps TRBD2 as D (6 bases). CDR3 size: 15 residues. Germline CDR1 SGHTA, CDR2 FQGNSA. V was cut by 4 bases and J by 2 bases, with 12 bases left in between. CDR3 sequence reads: CASSWGLFTYNEQFF. The DNA for the CDR3 is TGTGCCAGCAGCTGGGGACTGTTCACCTACAATGAGCAGTTCTTC.

This clonotype was counted between two and nine times. The rearrangement links TRBV21-1 to TRBJ2-7; the tabulated D call, TRBD2, remains unverified against the DNA. TRBV21-1 is deemed a pseudogene. The CDR3 length is 14 residues. CDR3 protein: CASRDSSGRREQYF. CDR3 DNA: TGTGCCAGCAGAGACTCTAGCGGGAGACGCGAGCAGTACTTC.

V and J are TRBV12-3 or TRBV12-4 and TRBJ2-7; 8 nucleotides match TRBD2. The CDR3 covers 12 residues. V was pared by 9 bases and J by 0 bases, with 1 base of the junction left unmatched. The CDR3 bases are TGTGCCAGTAGCGGGATCTCCTACGAGCAGTACTTC. This gives the protein CASSGISYEQYF.